Presented here are 18 T cell receptor beta chains from one specimen sequenced in a study of blood T cell repertoires in COVID-19. Clones were read by immunoSEQ multiplex PCR, and TCRdb kept only the in-frame ones, dropping some. Here the sample spans some 300,000 clones, approximately 86% being singletons. Sequenced input: peripheral blood. The receptors were sampled from a woman in her 70s with COVID-19, enrolled during active disease.

The J gene is TRBJ2-3, the V gene TRBV3-1 (or the pseudogene TRBV3-2), with D perhaps matching TRBD2 (5 bases). V lost 8 bases and J 1 base, leaving 13 bases between the germline ends. This CDR3 is 14 amino acids long. Germline V gene data show CDR1 as LGHDT and CDR2 as YNNKEL (reference sequence). CDR3 coding DNA: TGTGCCAGCTCCTCACTAGGAGGCACAGATACGCAGTATTTT. It is translated as CASSSLGGTDTQYF.

This chain connects TRBV5-1 to TRBJ1-3; 7 bases are a match to TRBD1. The length of the CDR3 is 15 residues. Germline V lookup: CDR1 SGHRS, CDR2 YFSETQ. The trim removed 4 bases at V and 1 base at J, leaving 5 bases unmatched. This CDR3 reads CASSQSTGSGNTIYF. CDR3 DNA sequence: TGCGCCAGCAGCCAGTCGACAGGGTCTGGAAACACCATATATTTT.

V is TRBV12-3 or TRBV12-4 and J is TRBJ2-7; D not resolved. V dropped 5 bases and J dropped 3 bases, with 8 bases sitting between them. This CDR3 is 12 amino acids long. As DNA, the CDR3 is TGTGCCAGCAGTAGACAACGCTACGAGCAGTACTTC. It is translated as CASSRQRYEQYF.

This chain connects TRBV7-2 to TRBJ1-3; 8 bases align to TRBD1. Germline V gene sequence: CDR1 SGHTA, CDR2 FQGNSA. V lost 4 bases to trimming and J lost 2 bases; unmatched junction nucleotides: 7. The CDR3 length is 16 residues. The CDR3 DNA reads TGTGCCAGCAGCTGGCAACAGGGGGTCCCTGGAAACACCATATATTTT. This sequence encodes CASSWQQGVPGNTIYF.

This chain links TRBV24-1 with TRBJ2-5, with 7 positions matching TRBD2. The CDR3 has 13 amino acids. The ends lost 4 bases at V and 6 bases at J; junction bases unmatched: 4. CDR1 and CDR2 (germline): KGHDR, SFDVKD. CDR3 DNA sequence: TGTGCCACCAGTGAGGGGGGGAAACAGACCCAGTACTTC. Its translation: CATSEGGKQTQYF.

This clone occurred once. The rearrangement uses TRBV5-5 and TRBJ2-3; D unresolved. Germline CDR1 and CDR2: SGHKS and YYEKEE (reference sequence). Trimming shortened V by 7 bases and J by 0 bases, and 6 bases separated the two germline ends. CDR3 length: 12 amino acids. The chain's CDR3 is CASRWSTDTQYF. In DNA, the CDR3 is TGTGCCAGCCGGTGGAGCACAGATACGCAGTATTTT.

CDR3 coding DNA: TGTGCCAGCAGCTTAGGACAGGGCAATCAGCCCCAGCATTTT. It translates to CASSLGQGNQPQHF. The chain combines TRBV7-8 with TRBJ1-5; D is possibly TRBD1 (6 bases). The germline V gene has CDR1 SGHVS and CDR2 FQNEAQ. V was cut by 1 base and J by 2 bases, with 6 bases left in between. The length of the CDR3 is 14 residues.

The CDR3 spells CASSLDLRGTDTQYF. As DNA, the CDR3 is TGTGCCAGCAGCTTGGATTTGAGGGGCACAGATACGCAGTATTTT. This rearrangement joins TRBV5-6 to TRBJ2-3; D is possibly TRBD2 (5 bases). The germline V gene has CDR1 SGHDT and CDR2 YYEEEE. V lost 0 bases and J lost 1, with 9 bases in between. CDR3 size: 15 residues.

This chain connects TRBV19 to TRBJ1-3; 8 bases map to TRBD1. V shed 11 bases and J 1 base; nucleotides not matched to a gene: 10. The germline CDR1 and CDR2 sequences are LNHDA and SQIVND (reference sequence). CDR3 length: 15 residues. The CDR3 protein is CACGRRTGSGNTIYF. In nucleotides, the CDR3 is TGTGCCTGTGGGCGCAGGACAGGGTCTGGAAACACCATATATTTT.

V and J are TRBV5-1 and TRBJ2-7; the match to TRBD2 covers 7 bases. The V gene end was trimmed by 0 bases and the J gene end by 3 bases; junction bases not matched to a gene: 6. Germline CDR1 SGHRS, CDR2 YFSETQ. The CDR3 totals 15 residues. CDR3 in amino acids: CASSLGGGAGYEQYF. The DNA of the CDR3 is TGCGCCAGCAGCTTGGGCGGGGGAGCTGGCTACGAGCAGTACTTC.

The chain recombines TRBV9 with TRBJ2-7; TRBD1 is a possible D gene (6 bases). The germline V gene has CDR1 SGDLS and CDR2 YYNGEE. The CDR3 totals 13 residues. V gave up 3 bases and J gave up 3 bases, with 10 bases separating them. The CDR3 spells CASSGPRGYEQYF. CDR3 bases: TGTGCCAGCAGCGGGCCCAGGGGCTACGAGCAGTACTTC.

The chain links TRBV27 to TRBJ2-2; the D gene is possibly TRBD2 (5 bases). The germline V gene has CDR1 MNHEY and CDR2 SMNVEV (reference sequence). The CDR3 totals 13 residues. V was trimmed by 8 bases and J by 2 bases, leaving 9 bases between them. The CDR3, as DNA: TGTGCCAGCCGCCGGGATAACACCGGGGAGCTGTTTTTT. This sequence encodes CASRRDNTGELFF.

The CDR3 loop is CASSQLAGGPETQYF. The CDR3 DNA sequence: TGTGCCAGTAGCCAACTAGCGGGGGGCCCAGAGACCCAGTACTTC. The J gene is TRBJ2-5, the V gene TRBV19, with 12 bases that match TRBD2. Germline trimming cut 6 bases from V and 4 bases from J; bases unmatched to any gene: 6. The CDR3 totals 15 residues. Germline loops: CDR1 LNHDA, CDR2 SQIVND (reference sequence). Using reference TRBV19 and TRBJ2-5 for the parts outside the CDR3, the full variable domain is DGGITQSPKYLFRKEGQNVTLSCEQNLNHDAMYWYRQDPGQGLRLIYYSQIVNDFQKGDIAEGYSVSREKKESFPLTVTSAQKNPTAFYLCASSQLAGGPETQYFGPGTRLLVL.

This chain links TRBV7-2 with TRBJ1-3; tentatively, D is TRBD1 (5 bases). Germline V gene sequence: CDR1 SGHTA, CDR2 FQGNSA. This CDR3 spans 16 amino acids. Trimming took 1 base from V and 2 from J, leaving 12 bases between them. In DNA, the CDR3 is TGTGCCAGCAGCTTAGGGTCCAGGGCGCCTGGAAACACCATATATTTT. Protein sequence: CASSLGSRAPGNTIYF.

The chain combines TRBV12-3 or TRBV12-4 with TRBJ2-1; 8 nucleotides agree with TRBD1. The CDR3 consists of 12 residues. The V and J ends lost 3 bases and 15 bases, in that order; junction bases with no gene match: 7. CDR3 sequence (DNA): TGTGCCAGCAGTTTTAGAAGGACAGGGTGGTTCTTC. It yields the protein CASSFRRTGWFF.

The chain recombines TRBV5-1 with TRBJ1-1; 8 bases line up with TRBD1. Trimming removed 0 bases from V and 0 bases from J; junction bases left unmatched: 4. Germline V gene data show CDR1 as SGHRS and CDR2 as YFSETQ. The CDR3 is made up of 16 amino acids. The CDR3 nucleotides are TGCGCCAGCAGCTTGGAGACAGGGGACTTGAACACTGAAGCTTTCTTT. This codes for CASSLETGDLNTEAFF.

For the CDR3, the DNA is TGCGCCAGCAGCCAAGATCTAGGGGCTGGAAACACCATATATTTT. It codes for CASSQDLGAGNTIYF. The chain recombines TRBV4-1 with TRBJ1-3; TRBD1 is a possible D gene (5 bases). The length of the CDR3 is 15 residues. Trimming removed 0 bases from V and 2 bases from J, with 8 bases in between. The germline V gene has CDR1 MGHRA and CDR2 YSYEKL.

This chain links TRBV2 with TRBJ2-5, with D unresolved. This CDR3 is 12 amino acids long. Per the germline V gene, CDR1 is SNHLY and CDR2 is FYNNEI. V was shortened by 7 bases and J by 1 base, with 7 bases between the two germline ends. The CDR3, as DNA: TGTGCCAGCATGGGCCGCCAAGAGACCCAGTACTTC. Its protein product is CASMGRQETQYF.